A single sample gave rise to the 19 T cell receptor beta chains below, sequenced in a study of cytomegalovirus exposure and HLA in healthy donors. The PCR employed 60 Vbeta primers together with 13 Jbeta primers. Sequenced by immunoSEQ multiplex PCR; TCRdb stores in-frame clones only, minus some. The sample includes 100,000 to 150,000 clones. Sequencing input: PBMCs. These receptors originate from a man aged 18 to 29 in good health and CMV-seronegative.

J is TRBJ2-7 and V is TRBV7-2; D is possibly TRBD1 (6 bases). Germline lookup yields CDR1 SGHTA and CDR2 FQGNSA. The CDR3 totals 15 residues. Trimming removed 1 base at V and 7 bases at J, with 17 bases between. The DNA of the CDR3 is TGTGCCAGCAGCTTAGATTTATTCAGGGGCGGTGAGCAGTACTTC. Its translation: CASSLDLFRGGEQYF.

The genes are TRBV30 and TRBJ1-2; D possibly corresponds to TRBD1 (6 bases). V lost 0 bases to trimming and J lost 6 bases, with 14 bases between them. Looked up from germline, CDR1 is GTSNPN and CDR2 is SVGIG (reference sequence). There are 14 residues in the CDR3. In nucleotides, the CDR3 is TGTGCCTGGAGTGTAAACAGGGTATCCGATGGCTACACCTTC. It is translated as CAWSVNRVSDGYTF.

The chain joins TRBV19 to TRBJ2-6; 11 nucleotides match TRBD1. The CDR3 sequence is 15 residues long. Germline V gene data show CDR1 as LNHDA and CDR2 as SQIVND (reference sequence). The J segment lost 10 bases and the V segment lost 4 bases, leaving 6 bases of the junction unmatched. The CDR3 DNA is TGTGCCAGTAGTAGTACCGGGACAGGGGGTAACGTCCTGACTTTC. Its translation is CASSSTGTGGNVLTF.

This chain connects TRBV9 to TRBJ2-3; 8 bases agree with TRBD1. CDR1 SGDLS and CDR2 YYNGEE come from the germline V gene. V shed 3 bases and J 3 bases; nucleotides not matched to a gene: 9. The CDR3 is made up of 16 amino acids. CDR3 region: CASSAPRQGRTDTQYF. For the CDR3, the DNA is TGTGCCAGCAGCGCCCCCCGACAGGGGCGGACAGATACGCAGTATTTT.

This chain connects TRBV15 to TRBJ1-1; tentative D call: TRBD1 (5 bases). The V end was cut by 0 bases, the J end by 6 bases, with 11 bases between. Germline CDR1 LNHNV, CDR2 YYDKDF (reference sequence). This CDR3 contains 14 residues. The CDR3 DNA reads TGTGCCACCAGCAGAGACGCACAGGCCCCTGAAGCTTTCTTT. Protein: CATSRDAQAPEAFF.

The rearrangement links TRBV9 to TRBJ1-1; the D gene is possibly TRBD1 (6 bases). Trimming took 3 bases from V and 7 from J, leaving 19 bases between them. Per germline, CDR1 SGDLS and CDR2 YYNGEE. This CDR3 contains 15 residues. CDR3 region: CASSGISQGTREAFF. DNA of the CDR3: TGTGCCAGCAGCGGCATCTCGCAGGGGACCCGTGAAGCTTTCTTT.

This chain connects TRBV5-1 to TRBJ1-1; TRBD1 matches 9 bases. Trimming took 4 bases from V and 4 from J; bases not matched to a gene: 5. The CDR3 has 14 amino acids. Per germline, CDR1 SGHRS and CDR2 YFSETQ. The CDR3 sequence is CASSIGQGITEAFF. The CDR3 bases are TGCGCCAGCAGCATAGGACAGGGGATCACTGAAGCTTTCTTT.

V gene TRBV2 combines with J gene TRBJ1-5; possibly TRBD1 for D (6 bases). CDR3 length: 14 amino acids. Germline V gene lookup returns CDR1 SNHLY and CDR2 FYNNEI. V gave up 4 bases and J gave up 5 bases, with 12 bases separating them. The DNA of the CDR3 is TGTGCCAGCAGTGTAGACAGGAGGTATCAGCCCCAGCATTTT. Protein: CASSVDRRYQPQHF.

The rearrangement uses TRBV7-9 and TRBJ2-1; 10 bases line up with TRBD2. The CDR3 consists of 18 residues. Trimming removed 0 bases from V and 1 base from J; junction bases left unmatched: 6. CDR1 SEHNR and CDR2 FQNEAQ come from the germline V gene (reference sequence). DNA for the CDR3: TGTGCCAGCAGCTTAGCGCGGACTAGCGGTCGGTCCTACAATGAGCAGTTCTTC. It specifies CASSLARTSGRSYNEQFF.

This chain connects TRBV7-8 to TRBJ1-5; 12 bases align to TRBD1. CDR3 length equals 17 residues. Germline V gene lookup returns CDR1 SGHVS and CDR2 FQNEAQ. The V segment lost 5 bases and the J segment 2 bases; nucleotides outside the gene matches: 7. The CDR3 DNA sequence: TGTGCCAGCAGCCCCTGGGGACAGGGGGCTCGCAATCAGCCCCAGCATTTT. Residues: CASSPWGQGARNQPQHF.

The chain combines TRBV30 with TRBJ2-1, with 7 bases lining up with TRBD1. The CDR3 extends over 15 amino acids. Germline V lookup: CDR1 GTSNPN, CDR2 SVGIG (reference sequence). J lost 5 bases, V lost 2 bases, and 9 bases had no gene match. CDR3 nucleotide sequence: TGTGCCTGGAGTCAACCGGGACAGCGACACAATGAGCAGTTCTTC. Translated, it gives CAWSQPGQRHNEQFF. Full variable domain (missing parts from reference TRBV30 and TRBJ2-1): SQTIHQWPATLVQPVGSPLSLECTVEGTSNPNLYWYRQAAGRGLQLLFYSVGIGQISSEVPQNLSASRPQDRQFILSSKKLLLSDSGFYLCAWSQPGQRHNEQFFGPGTRLTVL.

The DNA of the CDR3 is TGTGCCAGTAGGAACGGGCAGGGGGCTCAGCCCCAGCATTTT. Its protein product is CASRNGQGAQPQHF. The V call is TRBV19, the J call TRBJ1-5, with TRBD1 identical over 8 bases. This CDR3 comprises 14 residues. Germline loops: CDR1 LNHDA, CDR2 SQIVND (reference sequence). Losses at the gene ends were 6 bases for V and 6 bases for J; bases not matched to a gene: 7.

The chain employs TRBV10-3 and TRBJ2-3; 10 bases are shared with TRBD2. V gave up 7 bases and J gave up 2 bases; unmatched junction bases: 3. This CDR3 contains 14 residues. Germline-derived CDR1 and CDR2 are ENHRY and SYGVKD. The DNA of the CDR3 is TGTGCCATCACACTAGCGGGACTCACAGATACGCAGTATTTT. Translated: CAITLAGLTDTQYF.

The V call is TRBV4-1, the J call TRBJ1-6; D call uncertain. Trimming cost V 4 bases and J 0 bases, with 4 bases left between them. The length of the CDR3 is 14 residues. Germline V gene lookup returns CDR1 MGHRA and CDR2 YSYEKL. CDR3 region: CASSPGSYNSPLHF. The CDR3 nucleotides read TGCGCCAGCAGCCCCGGCTCCTATAATTCACCCCTCCACTTT.

The CDR3 nucleotides are TGTGCCAGCAGTTCTGACACTGAAGCTTTCTTT. Translating gives CASSSDTEAFF. The rearrangement joins TRBV28 to TRBJ1-1; D is uncertain. Germline V lookup: CDR1 MDHEN, CDR2 SYDVKM. Trimming pared 4 bases from V and 3 bases from J, leaving 3 bases between. The CDR3 runs 11 residues.

On this clone itself: Other nucleotide sequences in the sample specify the same CDR3. The V and J genes are TRBV5-4 and TRBJ1-3; no clear D gene. The V gene lost 6 bases and the J gene lost 4 bases, with 8 bases spanning the gap. Germline V lookup: CDR1 SGHNT, CDR2 YYREEE (reference sequence). The length of the CDR3 is 12 residues. The CDR3: CASISPGNTIYF. As DNA, the CDR3 is TGTGCCAGCATTAGTCCGGGAAACACCATATATTTT.

The CDR3 region has the DNA TGCAGCGCTAGTAGCCAGGGTGCCTATGGCTACACCTTC. Translation: CSASSQGAYGYTF. V gene TRBV29-1 combines with J gene TRBJ1-2, with D possibly matching TRBD1 (5 bases). The CDR3 is made up of 13 amino acids. CDR1 is SQVTM and CDR2 is ANQGSEA in the germline V gene. The ends were cut back, 7 bases at V and 4 bases at J, with 16 bases in the middle.

This chain uses TRBV5-5 with TRBJ1-1; D remains unclear. V lost 3 bases to trimming and J lost 0 bases, with 12 bases between them. The CDR3 has 15 amino acids. Germline V gives CDR1 SGHKS, CDR2 YYEKEE (reference sequence). CDR3 loop: CASSSPDGVNTEAFF. The CDR3 bases are TGTGCCAGCAGCTCTCCTGACGGGGTGAACACTGAAGCTTTCTTT.

This chain uses TRBV28 with TRBJ1-1; TRBD1 agrees at 8 bases. V shed 6 bases and J 7 bases; nucleotides not matched to a gene: 4. Germline CDR1 MDHEN, CDR2 SYDVKM. This CDR3 has 12 amino acids. Here the CDR3 reads CASSSRGREAFF. CDR3 in DNA: TGTGCCAGCAGCTCCAGGGGGCGTGAAGCTTTCTTT.